The sequence of this T cell receptor (beta chain) was determined in a study of siplizumab effects on memory and regulatory T cells. Findings and limits, study-wide: Sequences below about 10^-5 frequency were poorly captured, limiting mapping of alloreactive clones.

Sequencing used immunoSEQ multiplex PCR; TCRdb keeps in-frame clones, though not all of them. The sample has 94,000 or so clones, roughly 93% seen once. Concerning this clone itself: The antigen is unknown.

The CDR3 loop spans 16 amino acids. Germline lookup yields CDR1 SEHNR and CDR2 FQNEAQ (reference sequence). The J segment lost 2 bases and the V segment lost 2 bases, leaving 5 bases of the junction unmatched. The TCR originated in a human donor in good health. J is TRBJ2-5 and V is TRBV7-9, with 10 bases aligning to TRBD2. Specimen: CD8+ T cells sorted from blood. The DNA of the CDR3 is TGTGCCAGCAGCTTATCTCTAGCGGGGGTACAAGAGACCCAGTACTTC. Protein sequence: CASSLSLAGVQETQYF.